This is a list of T cell receptor beta chains from one sample in a study of blood T cell repertoires in COVID-19. This table comes from immunoSEQ multiplex PCR, and its TCRdb copy is limited to in-frame clones, with some not included. The data hold about 100,000 clones, with roughly nine tenths observed a single time. The material sequenced was peripheral blood. The origin of the receptors is a man aged 45-65 years with active COVID-19. CDR3s include the opening cysteine and the closing phenylalanine or tryptophan. D genes are given only for firm matches. Only part of the rows carry a size: once, few, many, or a class if the clone is expanded.

v_gene: TRBV6-1; abundance: -; d_gene: -; j_gene: TRBJ1-5; CDR3aa: CASSEGSYSNQPQHF; CDR3nt: TGTGCCAGCAGTGAGGGGAGCTATAGCAATCAGCCCCAGCATTTT
v_gene: TRBV10-3; abundance: -; d_gene: -; j_gene: TRBJ2-2; CDR3aa: CAISEGQQPNTGELFF; CDR3nt: TGTGCCATCAGTGAGGGGCAGCAACCGAACACCGGGGAGCTGTTTTTT
v_gene: TRBV30; abundance: -; d_gene: -; j_gene: TRBJ1-4; CDR3aa: CALKGTNEKLFF; CDR3nt: TGTGCCTTGAAGGGGACTAATGAAAAACTGTTTTTT
v_gene: TRBV5-1; abundance: -; d_gene: -; j_gene: TRBJ1-2; CDR3aa: CASSPSGGDGYTF; CDR3nt: TGCGCCAGCAGCCCCTCAGGAGGGGATGGCTACACCTTC
v_gene: TRBV2; abundance: -; d_gene: TRBD1; j_gene: TRBJ1-2; CDR3aa: CASSEEGQRNYGYTF; CDR3nt: TGTGCCAGCAGTGAAGAGGGACAGAGGAACTATGGCTACACCTTC
v_gene: TRBV5-1; abundance: once; d_gene: TRBD2; j_gene: TRBJ2-7; CDR3aa: CASRSGLAGTYEQYF; CDR3nt: TGCGCCAGCAGAAGCGGGCTAGCGGGGACCTACGAGCAGTACTTC
v_gene: TRBV28; abundance: -; d_gene: TRBD2; j_gene: TRBJ2-5; CDR3aa: CASTVGGRAWETQYF; CDR3nt: TGTGCCAGCACCGTTGGAGGGAGGGCCTGGGAGACCCAGTACTTC
v_gene: TRBV3-1/TRBV3-2; abundance: -; d_gene: -; j_gene: TRBJ2-5; CDR3aa: CASSGGGEETQYF; CDR3nt: TGTGCCAGCAGCGGCGGAGGGGAAGAGACCCAGTACTTC
v_gene: TRBV3-1/TRBV3-2; abundance: few; d_gene: -; j_gene: TRBJ1-2; CDR3aa: CASSPEPRGGYTF; CDR3nt: TGTGCCAGCAGCCCGGAGCCTCGGGGTGGCTACACCTTC
v_gene: TRBV5-1; abundance: -; d_gene: TRBD1; j_gene: TRBJ1-4; CDR3aa: CASSLGQGARGEKLFF; CDR3nt: TGCGCCAGCAGCCTTGGACAGGGTGCGAGAGGCGAAAAACTGTTTTTT
v_gene: TRBV5-6; abundance: -; d_gene: -; j_gene: TRBJ2-2; CDR3aa: CASSSWGGPNTGELFF; CDR3nt: TGTGCCAGCAGCTCCTGGGGGGGCCCGAACACCGGGGAGCTGTTTTTT
v_gene: TRBV19; abundance: -; d_gene: TRBD1; j_gene: TRBJ2-1; CDR3aa: CASSVNRGDEQFF; CDR3nt: TGTGCCAGTAGTGTAAACAGGGGAGATGAGCAGTTCTTC
v_gene: TRBV2; abundance: -; d_gene: TRBD1; j_gene: TRBJ1-1; CDR3aa: CASRPGQALNTEAFF; CDR3nt: TGTGCCAGCAGGCCGGGACAGGCCTTGAACACTGAAGCTTTCTTT
v_gene: TRBV7-2; abundance: -; d_gene: TRBD2; j_gene: TRBJ2-1; CDR3aa: CASSFLAGGTYNEQFF; CDR3nt: TGTGCCAGCAGCTTTTTGGCGGGGGGTACCTACAATGAGCAGTTCTTC
v_gene: TRBV4-1; abundance: -; d_gene: -; j_gene: TRBJ2-2; CDR3aa: CASATGSGELFF; CDR3nt: TGCGCCAGCGCAACAGGGTCCGGGGAGCTGTTTTTT
v_gene: TRBV4-2; abundance: -; d_gene: -; j_gene: TRBJ2-3; CDR3aa: CASSHGFPDSTDTQYF; CDR3nt: TGTGCCAGCAGCCACGGGTTTCCTGACTCCACAGATACGCAGTATTTT
v_gene: TRBV24-1; abundance: few; d_gene: TRBD2; j_gene: TRBJ2-7; CDR3aa: CATSDSGEKSGGNHYEQYF; CDR3nt: TGTGCCACCAGTGATTCCGGGGAAAAGAGCGGGGGCAACCACTACGAGCAGTACTTC
v_gene: TRBV6-1; abundance: few; d_gene: -; j_gene: TRBJ1-2; CDR3aa: CASSDRYYGYTF; CDR3nt: TGTGCCAGCAGTGACAGATACTATGGCTACACCTTC
v_gene: TRBV19; abundance: -; d_gene: -; j_gene: TRBJ2-6; CDR3aa: CASSSRGTGANVLTF; CDR3nt: TGTGCCAGTAGTTCACGCGGGACGGGGGCCAACGTCCTGACTTTC
v_gene: TRBV27; abundance: -; d_gene: -; j_gene: TRBJ1-1; CDR3aa: CASSFRVGGTEAFF; CDR3nt: TGTGCCAGCAGTTTCCGGGTCGGGGGCACTGAAGCTTTCTTT
v_gene: TRBV27; abundance: -; d_gene: -; j_gene: TRBJ1-3; CDR3aa: CASSLSAGNTIYF; CDR3nt: TGTGCCAGCAGTTTGAGCGCTGGAAACACCATATATTTT
v_gene: TRBV25-1; abundance: -; d_gene: -; j_gene: TRBJ2-6; CDR3aa: CASSDRGSGANVLTF; CDR3nt: TGTGCCAGCAGTGATAGGGGGTCTGGGGCCAACGTCCTGACTTTC
v_gene: TRBV6-5; abundance: -; d_gene: -; j_gene: TRBJ1-4; CDR3aa: CASQGPGEEKLFF; CDR3nt: TGTGCCAGTCAGGGCCCGGGTGAGGAAAAACTGTTTTTT
v_gene: TRBV6-5; abundance: -; d_gene: TRBD1; j_gene: TRBJ1-4; CDR3aa: CATQGQGVEKLFF; CDR3nt: TGTGCCACCCAAGGACAGGGCGTCGAAAAACTGTTTTTT
v_gene: TRBV5-8; abundance: -; d_gene: -; j_gene: TRBJ2-1; CDR3aa: CASIRGASGYNEQFF; CDR3nt: TGTGCCAGCATCCGGGGGGCTAGCGGTTACAATGAGCAGTTCTTC
v_gene: TRBV7-3; abundance: -; d_gene: -; j_gene: TRBJ1-1; CDR3aa: CASSQGQMNTEAFF; CDR3nt: TGTGCCAGCAGCCAAGGACAAATGAACACTGAAGCTTTCTTT
v_gene: TRBV11-3; abundance: -; d_gene: -; j_gene: TRBJ2-1; CDR3aa: CASSLGRGLDNEQFF; CDR3nt: TGTGCCAGCAGCTTAGGCCGGGGACTCGACAATGAGCAGTTCTTC
v_gene: TRBV14; abundance: -; d_gene: TRBD2; j_gene: TRBJ2-5; CDR3aa: CASSQIGLAEQTQYF; CDR3nt: TGTGCCAGCAGCCAAATTGGCCTAGCGGAACAGACCCAGTACTTC
v_gene: TRBV6-5; abundance: -; d_gene: TRBD1; j_gene: TRBJ1-3; CDR3aa: CASSLTGGSGNTIYF; CDR3nt: TGTGCCAGCAGTTTGACAGGGGGCTCTGGAAACACCATATATTTT
v_gene: TRBV7-2; abundance: -; d_gene: -; j_gene: TRBJ2-7; CDR3aa: CASSRSLEQYF; CDR3nt: TGTGCCAGCAGCCGGTCGCTCGAGCAGTACTTC
v_gene: TRBV7-2; abundance: -; d_gene: TRBD2; j_gene: TRBJ2-3; CDR3aa: CASSPLAGGGFTDTQYF; CDR3nt: TGTGCCAGCAGCCCCCTAGCGGGGGGGGGTTTCACAGATACGCAGTATTTT
v_gene: TRBV5-5; abundance: -; d_gene: -; j_gene: TRBJ2-2; CDR3aa: CASSLLEGWNTGELFF; CDR3nt: TGTGCCAGCAGCTTGTTGGAGGGATGGAACACCGGGGAGCTGTTTTTT
v_gene: TRBV2; abundance: -; d_gene: TRBD1; j_gene: TRBJ1-1; CDR3aa: CASRVRQGQNTEAFF; CDR3nt: TGTGCCAGCAGAGTCCGACAGGGCCAGAACACTGAAGCTTTCTTT
v_gene: TRBV7-9; abundance: once; d_gene: -; j_gene: TRBJ2-3; CDR3aa: CASSLTERPTTTDTQYF; CDR3nt: TGTGCCAGCAGCTTAACGGAGAGGCCAACCACAACAGATACGCAGTATTTT
v_gene: TRBV12-5; abundance: few; d_gene: -; j_gene: TRBJ2-5; CDR3aa: CASGSTGGLRETQYF; CDR3nt: TGTGCTAGTGGTTCCACCGGAGGGCTCCGAGAGACCCAGTACTTC
v_gene: TRBV5-1; abundance: once; d_gene: TRBD1; j_gene: TRBJ2-2; CDR3aa: CASSRDRGTGELFF; CDR3nt: TGCGCCAGTTCCCGGGACAGGGGGACCGGGGAGCTGTTTTTT
v_gene: TRBV3-1/TRBV3-2; abundance: -; d_gene: TRBD1; j_gene: TRBJ2-7; CDR3aa: CASSQQGADEQYF; CDR3nt: TGTGCCAGCAGCCAACAGGGGGCGGACGAGCAGTACTTC
v_gene: TRBV6-1; abundance: -; d_gene: TRBD2; j_gene: TRBJ2-3; CDR3aa: CASSDVTSGNTDTQYF; CDR3nt: TGTGCCAGCAGTGACGTAACTAGCGGGAACACAGATACGCAGTATTTT
v_gene: TRBV29-1; abundance: -; d_gene: -; j_gene: TRBJ2-1; CDR3aa: CSGQTPGSSEQFF; CDR3nt: TGCAGCGGGCAAACTCCCGGGAGCTCGGAGCAGTTCTTC
v_gene: TRBV5-6; abundance: -; d_gene: -; j_gene: TRBJ2-1; CDR3aa: CASSLLGGRSYNEQFF; CDR3nt: TGTGCCAGCAGCTTGTTGGGGGGTAGATCCTACAATGAGCAGTTCTTC
v_gene: TRBV6-5; abundance: -; d_gene: -; j_gene: TRBJ1-1; CDR3aa: CASRKQGRDTEAFF; CDR3nt: TGTGCCAGCAGGAAACAGGGCAGGGACACTGAAGCTTTCTTT
v_gene: TRBV14; abundance: -; d_gene: -; j_gene: TRBJ2-5; CDR3aa: CASSQEARRETQYF; CDR3nt: TGTGCCAGCAGCCAAGAAGCCCGGAGGGAGACCCAGTACTTC
v_gene: TRBV21-1; abundance: -; d_gene: -; j_gene: TRBJ2-4; CDR3aa: CASSKSGDRHGNIQYF; CDR3nt: TGTGCCAGCAGCAAAAGTGGGGACAGGCATGGAAACATTCAGTACTTC
v_gene: TRBV29-1; abundance: -; d_gene: -; j_gene: TRBJ1-2; CDR3aa: CSVEAVANYGYTF; CDR3nt: TGCAGCGTTGAAGCTGTAGCTAACTATGGCTACACCTTC